The T cell receptor (beta chain) under discussion was sequenced for a study of T cell changes during pregnancy in multiple sclerosis (dated by TCRdb to the late 2010s). Regarding the research as a whole: Changes in the T cell repertoire over the course of pregnancy were examined in this study in women with multiple sclerosis.

For this clone: The clone's antigen remains unknown. One base away there is no much larger clone; base qualities are not given.

Reading from cysteine to phenylalanine, the CDR3 counts 15 amino acids. The kept DNA is CDR3 alone, 45 bases in frame from the first base. A distance of 17 bases separates the germline ends of V and J, which lose 4 bases and 7 bases respectively. CDR1 and CDR2, looked up from the germline V gene, are LGHNA and YSLEER. The library was made by the immunoSEQ multiplex PCR assay. TCRdb limited this immuneACCESS table to in-frame rearrangements with V and J called. A share of clones is missing; checked studies link under half to unresolved V genes, and the rest is unexplained. Within this sample are 48,000 or so clones, with approximately 92% of them counted one time only. The top ten hold roughly 0.85% of the sample.

The sequence joins TRBV4-3 to TRBJ2-1; TRBD1 is a weak D gene call, 6 bases matching. This TCR was sampled from a female donor in good health, enrolled as a control in a pregnancy study. The sequences come from CD4+ T cells from peripheral blood mononuclear cells, collected in the second trimester of pregnancy. This receptor has the CDR3 CASSPLEGVSNEQFF. The nucleotide sequence is TGCGCCAGCAGCCCTTTAGAGGGGGTGTCTAATGAGCAGTTCTTC.